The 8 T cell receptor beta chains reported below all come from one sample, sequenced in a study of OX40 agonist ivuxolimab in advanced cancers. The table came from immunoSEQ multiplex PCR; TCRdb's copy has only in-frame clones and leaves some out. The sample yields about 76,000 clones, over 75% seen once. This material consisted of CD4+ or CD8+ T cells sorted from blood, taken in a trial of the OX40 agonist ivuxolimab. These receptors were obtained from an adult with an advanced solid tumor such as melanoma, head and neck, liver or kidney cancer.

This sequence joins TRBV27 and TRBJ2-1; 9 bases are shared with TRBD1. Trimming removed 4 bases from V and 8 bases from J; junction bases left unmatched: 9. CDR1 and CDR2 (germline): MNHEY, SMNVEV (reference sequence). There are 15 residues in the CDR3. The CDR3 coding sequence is TGTGCCAGCAGTTCCTCCGGGACAGGGAAGCATGAGCAGTTCTTC. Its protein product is CASSSSGTGKHEQFF.

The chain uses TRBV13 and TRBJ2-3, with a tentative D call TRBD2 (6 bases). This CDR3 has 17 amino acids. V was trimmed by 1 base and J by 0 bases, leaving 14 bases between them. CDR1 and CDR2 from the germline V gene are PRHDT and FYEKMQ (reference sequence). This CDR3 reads CASSLEVWLASTDTQYF. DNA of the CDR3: TGTGCCAGCAGCTTAGAGGTATGGCTAGCGAGCACAGATACGCAGTATTTT.

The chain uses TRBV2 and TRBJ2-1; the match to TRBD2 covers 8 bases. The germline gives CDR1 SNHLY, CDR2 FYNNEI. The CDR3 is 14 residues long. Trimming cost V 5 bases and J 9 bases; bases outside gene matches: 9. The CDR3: CASSFKRERGEQFF. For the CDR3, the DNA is TGTGCCAGCAGTTTTAAGCGGGAGAGGGGTGAGCAGTTCTTC.

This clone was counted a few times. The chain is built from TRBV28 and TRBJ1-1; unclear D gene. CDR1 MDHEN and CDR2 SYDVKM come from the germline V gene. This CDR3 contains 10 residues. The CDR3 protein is CGIVNTEAFF. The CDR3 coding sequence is TGTGGCATTGTAAACACTGAAGCTTTCTTT. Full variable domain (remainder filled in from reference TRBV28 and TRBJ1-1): DVKVTQSSRYLVKRTGEKVFLECVQDMDHENMFWYRQDPGLGLRLIYFSYDVKMKEKGDIPEGYSVSREKKERFSLILESASTNQTSMYLCGIVNTEAFFGQGTRLTVV.

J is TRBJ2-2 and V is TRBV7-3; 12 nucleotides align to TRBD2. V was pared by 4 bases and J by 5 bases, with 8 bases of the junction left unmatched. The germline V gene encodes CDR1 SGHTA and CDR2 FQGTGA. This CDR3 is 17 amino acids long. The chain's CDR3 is CASSSTGLAGRTGELFF. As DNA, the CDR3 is TGTGCCAGCAGCTCGACTGGACTAGCGGGAAGGACCGGGGAGCTGTTTTTT.

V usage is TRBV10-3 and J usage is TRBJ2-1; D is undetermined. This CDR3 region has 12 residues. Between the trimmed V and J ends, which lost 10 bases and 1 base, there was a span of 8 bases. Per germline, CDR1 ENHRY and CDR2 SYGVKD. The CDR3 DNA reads TGTGCCACCAGCTTATCCTACAATGAGCAGTTCTTC. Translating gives CATSLSYNEQFF.

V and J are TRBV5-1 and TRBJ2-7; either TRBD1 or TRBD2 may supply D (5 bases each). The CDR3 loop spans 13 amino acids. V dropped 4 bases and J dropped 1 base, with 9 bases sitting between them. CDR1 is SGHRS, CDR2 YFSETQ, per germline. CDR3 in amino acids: CASSRDQSYEQYF. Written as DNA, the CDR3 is TGCGCCAGCAGCAGGGACCAGTCCTACGAGCAGTACTTC. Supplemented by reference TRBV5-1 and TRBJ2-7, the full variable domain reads KAGVTQTPRYLIKTRGQQVTLSCSPISGHRSVSWYQQTPGQGLQFLFEYFSETQRNKGNFPGRFSGRQFSNSRSEMNVSTLELGDSALYLCASSRDQSYEQYFGPGTRLTVT.

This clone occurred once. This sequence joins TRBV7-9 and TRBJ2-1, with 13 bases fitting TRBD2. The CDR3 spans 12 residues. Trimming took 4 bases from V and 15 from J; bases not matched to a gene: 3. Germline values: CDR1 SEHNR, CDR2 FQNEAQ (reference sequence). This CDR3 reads CASSSRTSGGFF. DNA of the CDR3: TGTGCCAGCAGCTCGAGGACTAGCGGGGGGTTCTTC.